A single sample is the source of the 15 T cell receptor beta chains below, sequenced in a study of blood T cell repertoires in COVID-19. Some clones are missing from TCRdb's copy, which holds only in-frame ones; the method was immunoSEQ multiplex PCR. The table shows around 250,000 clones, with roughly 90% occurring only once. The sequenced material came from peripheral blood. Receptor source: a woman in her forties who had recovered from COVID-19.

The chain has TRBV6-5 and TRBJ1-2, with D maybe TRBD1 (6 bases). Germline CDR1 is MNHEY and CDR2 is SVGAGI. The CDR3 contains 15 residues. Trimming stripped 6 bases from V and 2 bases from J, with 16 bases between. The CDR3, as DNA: TGTGCCAGCAGACCACAACCCCAGGGGAACTATGGCTACACCTTC. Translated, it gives CASRPQPQGNYGYTF.

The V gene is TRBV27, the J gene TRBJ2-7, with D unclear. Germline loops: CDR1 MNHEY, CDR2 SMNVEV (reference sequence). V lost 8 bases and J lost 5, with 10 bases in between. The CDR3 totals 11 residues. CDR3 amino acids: CASPLINEQYF. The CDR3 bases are TGTGCCAGCCCCCTAATAAACGAGCAGTACTTC.

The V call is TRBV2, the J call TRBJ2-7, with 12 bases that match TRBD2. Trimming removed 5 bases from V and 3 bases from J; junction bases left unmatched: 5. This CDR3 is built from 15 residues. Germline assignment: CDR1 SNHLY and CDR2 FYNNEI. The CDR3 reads CASSRTSGTDYEQYF. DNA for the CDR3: TGTGCCAGCAGTAGGACTAGCGGGACTGACTACGAGCAGTACTTC.

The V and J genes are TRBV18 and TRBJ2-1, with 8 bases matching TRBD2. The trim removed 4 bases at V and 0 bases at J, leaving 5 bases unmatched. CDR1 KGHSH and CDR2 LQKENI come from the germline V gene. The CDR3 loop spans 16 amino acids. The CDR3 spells CASSLGLVSSYNEQFF. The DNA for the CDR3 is TGTGCCAGCTCACTGGGACTAGTGAGCTCCTACAATGAGCAGTTCTTC.

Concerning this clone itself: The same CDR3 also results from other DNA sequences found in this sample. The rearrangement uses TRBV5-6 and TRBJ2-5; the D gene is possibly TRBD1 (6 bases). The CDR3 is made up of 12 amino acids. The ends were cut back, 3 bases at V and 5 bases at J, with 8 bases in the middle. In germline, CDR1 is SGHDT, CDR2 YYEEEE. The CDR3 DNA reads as TGTGCCAGCAGCTGGGGGCTGGAGACCCAGTACTTC. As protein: CASSWGLETQYF.

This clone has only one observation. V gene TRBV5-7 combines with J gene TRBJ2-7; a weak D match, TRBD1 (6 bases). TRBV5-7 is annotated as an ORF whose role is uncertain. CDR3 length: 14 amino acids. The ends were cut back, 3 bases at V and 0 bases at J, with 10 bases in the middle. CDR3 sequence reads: CASSSDSNSYEQYF. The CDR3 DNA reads TGTGCCAGCAGCTCGGACAGCAACTCCTACGAGCAGTACTTC.

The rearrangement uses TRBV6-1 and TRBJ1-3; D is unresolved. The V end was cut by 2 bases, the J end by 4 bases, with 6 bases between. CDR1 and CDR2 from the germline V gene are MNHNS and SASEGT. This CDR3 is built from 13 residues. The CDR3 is CASSELAGNTIYF. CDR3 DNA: TGTGCCAGCAGTGAACTTGCGGGAAACACCATATATTTT.

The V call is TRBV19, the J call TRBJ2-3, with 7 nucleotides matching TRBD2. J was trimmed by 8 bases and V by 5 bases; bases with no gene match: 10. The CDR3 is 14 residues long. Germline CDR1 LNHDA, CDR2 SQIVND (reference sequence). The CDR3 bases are TGTGCCAGTAGTTCTGGGGGAGGGGCGGGTACGCAGTATTTT. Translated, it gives CASSSGGGAGTQYF.

CDR3 coding DNA: TGTGCCAGCAGCCTCCGGGTCCTATCCCCCACAGATACGCAGTATTTT. Its protein is CASSLRVLSPTDTQYF. The rearrangement joins TRBV11-2 to TRBJ2-3; D is unclear. V was shortened by 5 bases and J by 2 bases, with 17 bases between the two germline ends. The CDR3 runs to 16 residues. The germline gives CDR1 SGHAT, CDR2 FQNNGV.

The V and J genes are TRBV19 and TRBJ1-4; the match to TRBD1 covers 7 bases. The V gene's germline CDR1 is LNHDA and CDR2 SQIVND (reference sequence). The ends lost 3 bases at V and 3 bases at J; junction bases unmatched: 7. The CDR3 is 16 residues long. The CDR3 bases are TGTGCCAGTAGTATTGAGGGACAGCGGGCTAATGAAAAACTGTTTTTT. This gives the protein CASSIEGQRANEKLFF.

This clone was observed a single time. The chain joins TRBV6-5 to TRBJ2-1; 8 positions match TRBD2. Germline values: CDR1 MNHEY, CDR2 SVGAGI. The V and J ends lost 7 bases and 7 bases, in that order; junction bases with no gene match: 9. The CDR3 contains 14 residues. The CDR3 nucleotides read TGTGCCAGCACAGACGGGAGGGTGGGTAATGAGCAGTTCTTC. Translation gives CASTDGRVGNEQFF.

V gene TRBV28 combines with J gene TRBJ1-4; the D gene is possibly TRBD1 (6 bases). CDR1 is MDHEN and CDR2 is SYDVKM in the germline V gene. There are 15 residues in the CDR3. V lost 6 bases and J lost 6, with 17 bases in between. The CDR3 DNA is TGTGCCAGCAGCCTCACAGGGCTTGGGGATGAAAAACTGTTTTTT. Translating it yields CASSLTGLGDEKLFF.

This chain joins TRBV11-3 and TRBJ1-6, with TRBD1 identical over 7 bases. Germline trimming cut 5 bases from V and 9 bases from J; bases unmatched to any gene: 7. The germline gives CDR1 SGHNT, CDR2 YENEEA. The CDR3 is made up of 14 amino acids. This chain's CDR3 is CASSERQGGSPLHF. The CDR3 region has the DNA TGTGCCAGCAGCGAAAGACAGGGAGGTTCACCCCTCCACTTT.

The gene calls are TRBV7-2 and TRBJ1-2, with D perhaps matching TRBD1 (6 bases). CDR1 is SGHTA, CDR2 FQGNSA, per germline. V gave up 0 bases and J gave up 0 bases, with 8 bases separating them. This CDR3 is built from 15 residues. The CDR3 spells CASSLAGTTNYGYTF. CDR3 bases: TGTGCCAGCAGCTTAGCCGGGACAACTAACTATGGCTACACCTTC.

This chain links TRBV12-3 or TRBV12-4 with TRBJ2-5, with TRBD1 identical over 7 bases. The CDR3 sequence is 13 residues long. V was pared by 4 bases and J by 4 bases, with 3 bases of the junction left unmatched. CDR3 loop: CASSYTGVETQYF. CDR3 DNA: TGTGCCAGCAGTTATACAGGGGTAGAGACCCAGTACTTC.